What follows describes a single TCR beta chain. The antigen is not known. This entry belongs to a study of graft-versus-host responses after intestinal transplantation. Study details: Recipients received multivisceral, liver-intestinal, or isolated intestinal transplants. Among the recipients, all got anti-thymocyte globulin induction and then tacrolimus and steroids for approximately 3 years. Findings and caveats of the study: Present in recipient marrow, GvH clones included some that appeared first in ileum or blood. When patients had graft-donor T cell macrochimerism, their allografts held high graft-versus-host to host-versus-graft clonal ratios.

This table comes from immunoSEQ multiplex PCR, and its TCRdb copy is limited to in-frame clones, with some not included. The sample contains some 27,000 clones, approximately 96% of which appear only once. J was trimmed by 7 bases and V by 4 bases; bases with no gene match: 7. The CDR3 contains 14 residues. Germline CDR1 is SGHTA and CDR2 is FQGTGA. The sequence was collected from a human patient who received an intestinal transplant, so some T cells may come from the graft donor. Sequenced material: PBMCs, taken nearly 31 days after intestinal transplant. The chain carries TRBV7-3 and TRBJ2-7; 10 bases are shared with TRBD2. CDR3: CASSSRAGGPEQYF. CDR3 in DNA: TGTGCCAGCAGCTCCAGAGCGGGAGGGCCTGAGCAGTACTTC.